This TCR beta chain was recovered during a study of blood T cell repertoires in COVID-19. Study overall: COVID-19 samples collected from the United States, Italy and Spain covered acute and convalescent phases. PBMCs, B-cell-depleted T cells, or T cells provided the cDNA or gDNA that made up the material.

Original handling: Estimates of nucleated cell counts were drawn from the amplification of reference gene primers. Repertoires were generated with immunoSEQ multiplex PCR, while TCRdb's copy carries only in-frame clones and drops some. That table supplies the V and J calls and clone size; D and trimming were determined from the DNA. This sample yields around 180,000 clones, of which approximately 83% are seen a single time; more than 2.5% belongs to the top ten. Per germline, CDR1 SGHRS and CDR2 YFSETQ. V was trimmed by 0 bases and J by 7 bases, leaving 7 bases between them. The CDR3 is made up of 13 amino acids.

The sequence was collected from a man between 60 and 70 years old with acute or convalescent COVID-19. The gene calls are TRBV5-1 and TRBJ2-2; D ambiguous. What was sequenced was peripheral blood. As DNA, the CDR3 is TGCGCCAGCAGCTTGGATGCGCACGGGGAGCTGTTTTTT. Protein: CASSLDAHGELFF.